Listed below are T cell receptor beta chains from one sample, sequenced in a study of T cell repertoires in cytomegalovirus infection. TCRdb re-analysed the reads in MiXCR, keeping a single row per CDR3 protein. The sample records about 150,000 distinct CDR3 sequences, 20% to 30% being singletons. The sequenced material came from PBMCs. The receptors here all came from a human donor in good health (CMV status not recorded). Some clones in this sample may be carry-over from other donors' samples. Both conserved end residues are part of each CDR3. D genes are given only for firm matches. Size values are once, few and many counts, or a class for expanded clones, and some rows have none.

d_call	v_call	clone_size	j_call	cdr3_nt	cdr3_aa
.	TRBV7-9	few	TRBJ1-1	TGTGCCAGCAGCCAAGGGAGGGGGGGCTGGGAGGCTTTCTTT	CASSQGRGGWEAFF
.	TRBV7-2	many	TRBJ2-3	TGTGCCAGCAGCTTCTCCGGGGCGGCGGGCCCCACAGATACGCAGTATTTT	CASSFSGAAGPTDTQYF
TRBD2	TRBV20-1	.	TRBJ2-4	TGCAGTGCTAGATTATCCGGGACTAGCGAGAAAAACATTCAGTACTTC	CSARLSGTSEKNIQYF
.	TRBV27	few	TRBJ2-6	TGTGCCAGCAGAACTGGGGCCAACGTCCTGACTTTC	CASRTGANVLTF
.	TRBV7-8	many	TRBJ2-6	TGTGCCAGCAGCCCCCCTTCTGGGCGGGATGGGGCCAACGTCCTGACTTTC	CASSPPSGRDGANVLTF
TRBD1	TRBV15	many	TRBJ1-1	TGTGCCACCAGCAGAGGCCGGGACAGGGGGCCCCCTGAAGCTTTCTTT	CATSRGRDRGPPEAFF
.	TRBV7-8	few	TRBJ2-7	TGTGCCAGCAGCTTAGCCTTGGAATACGAGCAGTACTTC	CASSLALEYEQYF
.	TRBV12-3/TRBV12-4	.	TRBJ2-2	TGTGCCAGCAGTTTCTGCGGGGGCTCGAACACCGGGGAGCTGTTTTTT	CASSFCGGSNTGELFF
.	TRBV28	few	TRBJ1-1	TGTGCCAGCAGCGCGAGGGGGAACACTGAAGCTTTCTTT	CASSARGNTEAFF
.	TRBV29-1	once	TRBJ1-1	TGCAGCGTTGCCGAGGGATTAGTGACTGAAGCTTTCTTT	CSVAEGLVTEAFF
.	TRBV28	.	TRBJ2-2	TGTGCCAGCATCGGACTTCCCGGAGGCACCGGGGAGCTGTTTTTT	CASIGLPGGTGELFF
.	TRBV10-3	many	TRBJ2-1	TGTGCCATCAGTGAGTCAGGGGGCAATGAGCAGTTCTTC	CAISESGGNEQFF
TRBD2	TRBV11-2	.	TRBJ2-1	TGTGCCAGCAGCTTAATAGGATGGGCTAGCGGGAACAATGAGCAGTTCTTC	CASSLIGWASGNNEQFF
.	TRBV20-1	once	TRBJ2-3	TGCAGTGCTAGAGATGACGGGGGCGGGGGCACAGATACGCAGTATTTT	CSARDDGGGGTDTQYF
TRBD1	TRBV28	.	TRBJ1-1	TGTGCCAGCAGTTTAAGAGGGGGCCAGACTGAAGCTTTCTTT	CASSLRGGQTEAFF
.	TRBV11-2	few	TRBJ2-5	TGTGCCAGCAGCTTAGTCGAAGAGACCCAGTACTTC	CASSLVEETQYF
TRBD1	TRBV29-1	.	TRBJ1-1	TGCAGCGTTCCCGGGACAGGGAGCACTGAAGCTTTCTTT	CSVPGTGSTEAFF
TRBD1	TRBV20-1	few	TRBJ2-5	TGCAGTGCTAGAGATCGCAACACAGGGGCCCAGTACTTC	CSARDRNTGAQYF
.	TRBV29-1	few	TRBJ1-5	TGCAGCGTTGCGGGGTCAGCCAATCAGCCCCAGCATTTT	CSVAGSANQPQHF
.	TRBV7-2	many	TRBJ2-2	TGTGCCAGCAGCCCGTATCAAACCGGGGCAGGGGATAACACCGGGGAGCTGTTTTTT	CASSPYQTGAGDNTGELFF
.	TRBV7-9	.	TRBJ1-2	TGTGCCAGCAGCAAAGGACAGTCCCCAAGGATCGGCTACACCTTC	CASSKGQSPRIGYTF
.	TRBV12-3/TRBV12-4	.	TRBJ1-1	TGTGCCAGCAGTTTCCATCAAGGCACTGAAGCTTTCTTT	CASSFHQGTEAFF
TRBD2	TRBV19	few	TRBJ2-1	TGTGCCAGTAGTATAGGGGAGACTAGCCGCGAGCAGTTCTTC	CASSIGETSREQFF
.	TRBV20-1	once	TRBJ2-7	TGCAGTGCTAGTCCCTACGAGCAGTACTTC	CSASPYEQYF
.	TRBV6-5	few	TRBJ1-2	TGTGCCAGCAGTCAACGGGATATCTATGGCTACACCTTC	CASSQRDIYGYTF
.	TRBV28	few	TRBJ1-2	TGTGCCAGCAGTTTAATGACCAACAGGAACTATGGCTACACCTTC	CASSLMTNRNYGYTF
TRBD1	TRBV5-8	.	TRBJ1-1	TGTGCCAGCAGCAGCCCACAGGGGACGAACACTGAAGCTTTCTTT	CASSSPQGTNTEAFF
TRBD1	TRBV6-5	.	TRBJ2-1	TGTGCCAGCGGTGGACAGGGGAATGAGCAGTTCTTC	CASGGQGNEQFF
.	TRBV5-1	few	TRBJ1-1	TGCGCCAGCAGCTTGGCCGAGGGGGGAACAGGGGAAGCTTTCTTT	CASSLAEGGTGEAFF
.	TRBV7-2	few	TRBJ1-5	TGTGCCAGCAGCTTAGGGCCCCTTAGCAATCAGCCCCAGCATTTT	CASSLGPLSNQPQHF
.	TRBV12-3/TRBV12-4	.	TRBJ1-1	TGTGCCAGCAGTTCTTATTCTTACACTGAAGCTTTCTTT	CASSSYSYTEAFF
.	TRBV14	once	TRBJ2-2	TGTGCCAGCAGCCAATTTCTGGGCCTCCCCGGGGAGCTGTTTTTT	CASSQFLGLPGELFF
.	TRBV5-4	few	TRBJ2-5	TGTGCCAGCAGCTTGCGGCCCCGCCAAGAGACCCAGTACTTC	CASSLRPRQETQYF
TRBD2	TRBV12-3/TRBV12-4	.	TRBJ2-1	TGTGCCAGCAGTACGGGACTAGCGGGAGATGAGCAGTTCTTC	CASSTGLAGDEQFF
TRBD1	TRBV27	.	TRBJ2-2	TGTGCCAGCAGAACAGTTTGGGGGACAGCCAACACCGGGGAGCTGTTTTTT	CASRTVWGTANTGELFF
TRBD1	TRBV5-5	few	TRBJ2-3	TGTGCCAGCAGCCGACAGGGCCCCGATACGCAGTATTTT	CASSRQGPDTQYF
.	TRBV28	.	TRBJ1-4	TGTGCCAGCAGTTCTAGCGATGAAAAACTGTTTTTT	CASSSSDEKLFF
.	TRBV13	.	TRBJ1-1	TGTGCCAGCAGCTTTGGTTTTAACACTGAAGCTTTCTTT	CASSFGFNTEAFF
.	TRBV7-2	many	TRBJ2-3	TGTGCCAGCAGCGAAAACAGCATTACTAGCACAGATACGCAGTATTTT	CASSENSITSTDTQYF
TRBD2	TRBV7-8	many	TRBJ2-3	TGTGCCAGCAGCTTAGCGGCTAGCGGGATCTCTGGTACGCAGTATTTT	CASSLAASGISGTQYF
.	TRBV7-2	many	TRBJ1-4	TGTGCCAGCAGCTTGCTCCCAGGAAGTTCGGAAAAACTGTTTTTT	CASSLLPGSSEKLFF
TRBD2	TRBV4-2	.	TRBJ2-7	TGTGCCAGCAGCCAAGATCGAGGGAGGGGCTACGAGCAGTACTTC	CASSQDRGRGYEQYF
.	TRBV20-1	.	TRBJ2-1	TGCAGTGTCCCGGGCGGACCCTCCTACAATGAGCAGTTCTTC	CSVPGGPSYNEQFF
TRBD2	TRBV19	few	TRBJ2-2	TGTGCCAGTAGGAATAGCGGGGGACCAACGAACACCGGGGAGCTGTTTTTT	CASRNSGGPTNTGELFF
TRBD1	TRBV24-1	.	TRBJ1-6	TGTGCCACCCCCACCAACAGGGGGCTTGGTTCACCCCTCCACTTT	CATPTNRGLGSPLHF
.	TRBV25-1	.	TRBJ1-2	TGTGCCAGCACCGGGTACTGCGACGGCTACACCTTC	CASTGYCDGYTF
.	TRBV20-1	.	TRBJ1-4	TGCAGTGCTAGAGATCGATTGCGGGAGGGAGGCGAAAAACTGTTTTTT	CSARDRLREGGEKLFF
TRBD2	TRBV4-3	once	TRBJ2-1	TGCGCCAGCAGCCAAGAATGGGTAGCGGGAACGGGTAGCTACAATGAGCAGTTCTTC	CASSQEWVAGTGSYNEQFF
.	TRBV27	few	TRBJ1-2	TGTGCCAGCAGCCGGGGCGGCAGGGGAGACGGCTACACCTTC	CASSRGGRGDGYTF
.	TRBV18	.	TRBJ1-1	TGTGCCAGCTCAAAGAAGGAGAACACTGAAGCTTTCTTT	CASSKKENTEAFF
.	TRBV27	.	TRBJ2-1	TGTGCCAGCAGTTACGCTCAGGGGGGATATGAGCAGTTCTTC	CASSYAQGGYEQFF
.	TRBV28	.	TRBJ1-5	TGTGCCAGCAGGACGGGTGGACAGCCCCAGCATTTT	CASRTGGQPQHF
TRBD2	TRBV24-1	.	TRBJ2-3	TGTGCCACCAGTGATTTTCAGCGGGGGGGTAGAGATACGCAGTATTTT	CATSDFQRGGRDTQYF